This T cell receptor (beta chain) was recorded in a study of blood T cell repertoires in COVID-19. Study at large: Acute and convalescent COVID-19 samples came from the United States, Italy and Spain. PBMCs, B-cell-depleted T cells, or T cells were the source of the cDNA or gDNA that made up the material.

Per the original methods: Researchers report that nucleated cell counts were estimated from reference gene primer amplification. Generated by immunoSEQ multiplex PCR, the TCRdb table keeps only in-frame clones and is missing some. The V and J calls and clone size come from that table; D and trimming were worked out from the DNA. The repertoire holds approximately 260,000 clones, approximately 85% seen once, with 11% in the top ten. Germline CDR1 reads MNHEY; CDR2 reads SVGAGI. The CDR3 length is 14 residues. Trimming removed 6 bases from V and 10 bases from J; junction bases left unmatched: 6. What was sequenced was peripheral blood. The sequence derives from a woman aged 70-85 years with acute or convalescent COVID-19. The chain uses TRBV6-5 and TRBJ2-1; TRBD2 agrees at 13 bases. CDR3 coding DNA: TGTGCCAGCAGCCCCCCGGGACTAGCGGGGGAGCAGTTCTTC. Translating gives CASSPPGLAGEQFF.